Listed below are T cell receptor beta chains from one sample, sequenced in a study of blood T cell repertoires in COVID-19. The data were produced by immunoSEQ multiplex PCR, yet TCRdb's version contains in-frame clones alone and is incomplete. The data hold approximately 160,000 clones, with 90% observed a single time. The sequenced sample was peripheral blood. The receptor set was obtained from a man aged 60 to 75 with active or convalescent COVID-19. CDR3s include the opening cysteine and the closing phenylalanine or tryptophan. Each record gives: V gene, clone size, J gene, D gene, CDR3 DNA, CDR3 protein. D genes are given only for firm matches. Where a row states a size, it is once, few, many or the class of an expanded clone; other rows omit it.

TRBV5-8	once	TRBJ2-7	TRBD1	TGTGCCAGCATTTGGACAGGTCTCCTCTACGAGCAGTACTTC	CASIWTGLLYEQYF
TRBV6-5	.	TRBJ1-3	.	TGTGCCAGCAGTTACTCGGGACTGAACTCTGGAAACACCATATATTTT	CASSYSGLNSGNTIYF
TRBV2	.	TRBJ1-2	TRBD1	TGTGCCAGCGCCCTACAGGGGAACTATGGCTACACCTTC	CASALQGNYGYTF
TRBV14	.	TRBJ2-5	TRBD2	TGTGCCAGCAGCCAATGGGAGGGGGAGACCCAGTACTTC	CASSQWEGETQYF
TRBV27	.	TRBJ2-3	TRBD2	TGTGCCAGCAGTTTAAGAAGTTGGCGGGAGGGCCCGGGCACAGATACGCAGTATTTT	CASSLRSWREGPGTDTQYF
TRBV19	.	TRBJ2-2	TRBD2	TGTGCCAGTAGTTCGGGGACTAGCGACGCCGGGGAGCTGTTTTTT	CASSSGTSDAGELFF
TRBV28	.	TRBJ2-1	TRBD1	TGTGCCAGCAGTTTCTCCGGACAGGGAAGGTACAATGAGCAGTTCTTC	CASSFSGQGRYNEQFF
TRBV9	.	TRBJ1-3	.	TGTGCCAGCAGCCCACGCGGACAAATCTCTGGAAACACCATATATTTT	CASSPRGQISGNTIYF
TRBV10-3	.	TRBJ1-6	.	TGTGCCATCAGTGACTTGGGGGCTGATTCACCCCTCCACTTT	CAISDLGADSPLHF
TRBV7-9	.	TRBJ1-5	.	TGTGCCAGCAGCTTAGCGACCTCAGGGGACCGCGGTTTCGCGCCCCAGCATTTT	CASSLATSGDRGFAPQHF
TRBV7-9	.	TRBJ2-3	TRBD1	TGTGCCAGCAGCACAGGGGGTTGGGCAGATACGCAGTATTTT	CASSTGGWADTQYF
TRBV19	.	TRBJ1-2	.	TGTGCCAGTAGTCCCGACAGGCAGGATCTTTATGGCTACACCTTC	CASSPDRQDLYGYTF
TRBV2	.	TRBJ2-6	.	TGTGCCAGCAGTGAAAGGCAGGGAGGTGCTGGGGCCAACGTCCTGACTTTC	CASSERQGGAGANVLTF
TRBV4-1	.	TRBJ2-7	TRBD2	TGCGCCAGCAGGGCCACCACTACTAGCGGGCTCTCCTACGAGCAGTACTTC	CASRATTTSGLSYEQYF
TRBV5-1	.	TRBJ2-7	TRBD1	TGCGCCAGCAGCTTGGGGGACAGCTCCTACGAGCAGTACTTC	CASSLGDSSYEQYF
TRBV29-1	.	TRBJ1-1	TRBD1	TGCAGCGTTTCCGGGACAGGGCTATACACTGAAGCTTTCTTT	CSVSGTGLYTEAFF
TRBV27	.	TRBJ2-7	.	TGTGCCAGCGCTTACAGGGACCTAAGCTCCTACGAGCAGTACTTC	CASAYRDLSSYEQYF
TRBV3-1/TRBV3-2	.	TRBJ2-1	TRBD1	TGTGCCAGCAGCCTCCGGGACAGGCCTAACAATGAGCAGTTCTTC	CASSLRDRPNNEQFF
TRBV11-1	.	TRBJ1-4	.	TGTGCCAGCAGCTTTGAACACGTCGCAACTAATGAAAAACTGTTTTTT	CASSFEHVATNEKLFF
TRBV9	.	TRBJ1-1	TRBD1	TGTGCCAGCAGCGCTGACAGGGGGAGTGAAGCTTTCTTT	CASSADRGSEAFF
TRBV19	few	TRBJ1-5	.	TGTGCCAGTAGACTGGGCCGTGGGACTGGCAATCAGCCCCAGCATTTT	CASRLGRGTGNQPQHF
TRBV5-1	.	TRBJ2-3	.	TGCGCCAGCAGCCTAGGAGGGCCCACAGATACGCAGTATTTT	CASSLGGPTDTQYF
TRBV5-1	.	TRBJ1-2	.	TGCGCCAGCAGCACCACATCGGGCTATGGCTACACCTTC	CASSTTSGYGYTF
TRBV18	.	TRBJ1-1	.	TGTGCCAGCTCACCACCCGCAGTAATGAACACTGAAGCTTTCTTT	CASSPPAVMNTEAFF
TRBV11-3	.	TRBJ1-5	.	TGTGCCAGCAGCTTATATGTTCAGCCCCAGCATTTT	CASSLYVQPQHF
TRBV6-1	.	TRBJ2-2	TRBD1	TGTGCCAGCAGTGAAACCCCGACAGGGCCAGGGCTTGGCGGGGAGCTGTTTTTT	CASSETPTGPGLGGELFF
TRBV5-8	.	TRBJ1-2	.	TGTGCCAGCAGCTTGGAACAGGACGTCTATGGCTACACCTTC	CASSLEQDVYGYTF
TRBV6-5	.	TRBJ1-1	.	TGTGCCAGCGGTAGAGGGAGGGGAAGGGCTTTCTTT	CASGRGRGRAFF
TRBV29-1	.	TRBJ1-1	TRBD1	TGCAGCGTTGGACAGGGAACGAACACTGAAGCTTTCTTT	CSVGQGTNTEAFF
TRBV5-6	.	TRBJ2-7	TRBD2	TGTGCCAGCAGCGGAACTAGCGGGGGGATTCGATGGGACGAGCAGTACTTC	CASSGTSGGIRWDEQYF
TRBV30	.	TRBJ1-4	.	TGTGCCTGGAAGAAGAGGCCTAATGAAAAACTGTTTTTT	CAWKKRPNEKLFF
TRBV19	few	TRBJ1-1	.	TGTGCCAGCAGTTTGACGGGGAACACTGAAGCTTTCTTT	CASSLTGNTEAFF
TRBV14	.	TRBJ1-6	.	TGTGCCAGCAGCCAGACAAATAATTCACCCCTCCACTTT	CASSQTNNSPLHF
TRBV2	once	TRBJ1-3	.	TGTGCCAGCAGTGAAGTAAGACAGATAGTCTCTGGAAACACCATATATTTT	CASSEVRQIVSGNTIYF
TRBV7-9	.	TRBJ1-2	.	TGTGCCAGCAGCCAAGGGACCGGGGGGCTGGGCTATGGCTACACCTTC	CASSQGTGGLGYGYTF
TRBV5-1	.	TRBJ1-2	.	TGCGCCAGCAGCTTGGCCGCGGATTTGAATGGCTACACCTTC	CASSLAADLNGYTF
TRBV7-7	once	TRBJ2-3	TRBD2	TGTGCCAGCAGCTTACCGGGACTAGCGGGGGTAATCACAGATACGCAGTATTTT	CASSLPGLAGVITDTQYF
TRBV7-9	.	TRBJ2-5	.	TGTGCCAGCAGCTTTTACAGGGTGGAAGAGACCCAGTACTTC	CASSFYRVEETQYF
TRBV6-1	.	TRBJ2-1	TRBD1	TGTGCCAGCAATGGGGACAGGGGGCTTTTTGAGCAGTTCTTC	CASNGDRGLFEQFF
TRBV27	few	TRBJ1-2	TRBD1	TGTGCCAGCAGTTTTGGACAGGGGGTCTATGGCTACACCTTC	CASSFGQGVYGYTF
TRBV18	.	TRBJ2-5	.	TGTGCCAGCTCACCACTCTCTTCGGTACAAGAGACCCAGTACTTC	CASSPLSSVQETQYF
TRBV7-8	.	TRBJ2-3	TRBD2	TGTGCCAGCAGCTTAGTGGGACTAGCGAGCACAGATACGCAGTATTTT	CASSLVGLASTDTQYF
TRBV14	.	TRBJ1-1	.	TGTGCCAGCAGCCAAGATCCGGGGGTTGTCACTGAAGCTTTCTTT	CASSQDPGVVTEAFF